The entry that follows covers one T cell receptor (beta chain) sequence. The CDR3 loop spans 13 amino acids. Germline lookup yields CDR1 SGHTA and CDR2 FQGNSA. Trimming took 6 bases from V and 2 from J, leaving 9 bases between them. 5'RACE, which relied on constant-segment primers, yielded TCR alpha and TCR beta cDNA libraries carrying sample barcodes and UMIs. TCRdb recomputed calls from the 5' RACE reads with MiXCR, one row per CDR3 protein. Of about 280,000 distinct CDR3 sequences listed, approximately 8% are singletons. The sample originates from a study of T-cell memory formation after mild COVID-19. Study-level background: Largely donor-specific sequence clusters came from a couple of donors.

The sequencing input was PBMCs or a T cell subset sorted from them (not recorded which). V usage is TRBV7-2 and J usage is TRBJ2-3, with TRBD1 as a possible D gene (5 bases). This clonotype was obtained from a young man who had mild COVID-19 (a few samples of this study predate the infection). Cell type and time point are not known. The CDR3: CASRGAATDTQYF. The CDR3 bases are TGTGCCAGCAGAGGGGCAGCCACAGATACGCAGTATTTT. Supplemented by reference TRBV7-2 and TRBJ2-3, the full variable domain reads GAGVSQSPSNKVTEKGKDVELRCDPISGHTALYWYRQSLGQGLEFLIYFQGNSAPDKSGLPSDRFSAERTGGSVSTLTIQRTQQEDSAVYLCASRGAATDTQYFGPGTRLTVL.